This entry concerns a single T cell receptor beta chain. Its antigen is unknown. The CDR3 has 15 amino acids. Germline V lookup: CDR1 LGHDT, CDR2 YNNKEL (reference sequence). Trimming cost V 0 bases and J 2 bases, with 8 bases left between them. Using viral peptide pools, the ViraFEST assay grew out antigen-specific CD4+ T cells prior to sequencing. CD4+ T cell isolation took place after 10 days of culture. Participants were vaccinated with two doses of either the BNT162b2 or mRNA-1273 vaccine. Absence of prior SARS-CoV-2 infection characterized the vaccine recipients, who showed negative nucleocapsid antibodies. Each culture well received a few million PBMC. These cells were then cultured in IMDM with about 9.9 IU/ml IL-2 and roughly 10 ug/ml peptides. The data stem from a study of vaccination effects on CD4 cells after COVID-19. On the study more broadly: Post-vaccine sampling took place a median of 72 days after the second dose.

TCRdb keeps only in-frame clones here, not all; method: immunoSEQ multiplex PCR. The table has 15,000 or so clones, 70% seen once; the top ten hold about 10%. The specimen comprised CD4+ T cells from PBMCs cultured with SARS-CoV-2 spike peptides, sampled after COVID-19 vaccination. This TCR was sampled from a human donor who received a COVID-19 vaccine. The V call is TRBV3-1 (or the pseudogene TRBV3-2), the J call TRBJ1-3; D unresolved. This CDR3 is CASSQDVGAGNTIYF. The CDR3 DNA reads as TGTGCCAGCAGCCAAGATGTAGGAGCTGGAAACACCATATATTTT.